The 27 T cell receptor beta chains given below trace back to one sample, sequenced in a study of cytomegalovirus exposure and HLA in healthy donors. The PCR made use of 60 Vbeta and 13 Jbeta primers. The table came from immunoSEQ multiplex PCR; TCRdb's copy has only in-frame clones and leaves some out. Here the sample spans approximately 150,000 clones, roughly 73% being singletons. The material sequenced was PBMCs. The source is a man younger than 30 in good health and CMV-seropositive.

The chain uses TRBV27 and TRBJ1-2, with D possibly matching TRBD1 (5 bases). V was clipped by 8 bases and J by 2 bases, with 15 bases between them. Germline V lookup: CDR1 MNHEY, CDR2 SMNVEV (reference sequence). The CDR3 is made up of 14 amino acids. The CDR3 reads CASGAQSLNYGYTF. The CDR3 nucleotides are TGTGCCAGCGGGGCGCAGAGTCTCAACTATGGCTACACCTTC.

The chain couples TRBV5-6 to TRBJ2-3; D gene uncertain. V gave up 0 bases and J gave up 1 base, with 9 bases separating them. Germline CDR1 and CDR2: SGHDT and YYEEEE. This CDR3 spans 15 amino acids. CDR3 nucleotide sequence: TGTGCCAGCAGCTTGGGGCAGGTTCGCACAGATACGCAGTATTTT. Translation gives CASSLGQVRTDTQYF.

The J gene is TRBJ1-1, the V gene TRBV4-1; maybe TRBD1 (5 bases). The V gene's germline CDR1 is MGHRA and CDR2 YSYEKL. The CDR3 covers 16 residues. V shed 1 base and J shed 0 bases, with 12 bases lying between them. The CDR3: CASSQGTQAVNTEAFF. CDR3 in DNA: TGCGCCAGCAGCCAAGGGACACAGGCCGTGAACACTGAAGCTTTCTTT.

The rearrangement links TRBV28 to TRBJ2-7; D gene ambiguous. Germline V gene data show CDR1 as MDHEN and CDR2 as SYDVKM. The length of the CDR3 is 12 residues. V lost 5 bases, J lost 0 bases, and 5 bases lay in between. The CDR3 nucleotides are TGTGCCAGCAGTGTCAGCTCCTACGAGCAGTACTTC. Its protein product is CASSVSSYEQYF. The whole variable domain, remainder taken from reference TRBV28 and TRBJ2-7, is DVKVTQSSRYLVKRTGEKVFLECVQDMDHENMFWYRQDPGLGLRLIYFSYDVKMKEKGDIPEGYSVSREKKERFSLILESASTNQTSMYLCASSVSSYEQYFGPGTRLTVT.

This sequence joins TRBV6-9 and TRBJ1-5, with D unclear. CDR1 MNHGY and CDR2 SVAAGI come from the germline V gene. This CDR3 is 13 amino acids long. The V and J ends lost 10 bases and 5 bases respectively, with 15 bases between them. The DNA for the CDR3 is TGTGCCACAACCCGGAGTCGGGATCAGCCCCAGCATTTT. Amino acid sequence: CATTRSRDQPQHF.

This clone was counted between two and nine times. V is TRBV6-6 and J is TRBJ2-2; 10 bases match TRBD2. Germline V lookup: CDR1 MNHNY, CDR2 SVGAGI (reference sequence). J was trimmed by 0 bases and V by 5 bases; bases with no gene match: 3. The CDR3 extends over 16 amino acids. The CDR3 region has the DNA TGTGCCAGCAGTCCGCTAGCGGGAGCGAACACCGGGGAGCTGTTTTTT. Protein: CASSPLAGANTGELFF.

The V call is TRBV9, the J call TRBJ2-1; D may be TRBD1 (6 bases). Per the germline V gene, CDR1 is SGDLS and CDR2 is YYNGEE. The length of the CDR3 is 15 residues. Trimming left V 3 bases short and J 2 bases short, with 12 bases between. In DNA form, the CDR3 reads TGTGCCAGCAGCGCGGTACAGGGTCCCTACAATGAGCAGTTCTTC. It translates to CASSAVQGPYNEQFF.

The V and J genes are TRBV28 and TRBJ1-1; D remains ambiguous. Germline V gene sequence: CDR1 MDHEN, CDR2 SYDVKM. V was clipped by 6 bases and J by 1 base, with 12 bases between them. The CDR3 totals 14 residues. The CDR3 nucleotides are TGTGCCAGCAGCCCGACGCGGGCGAACACTGAAGCTTTCTTT. This codes for CASSPTRANTEAFF. The whole variable domain, filled in from reference TRBV28 and TRBJ1-1, reads DVKVTQSSRYLVKRTGEKVFLECVQDMDHENMFWYRQDPGLGLRLIYFSYDVKMKEKGDIPEGYSVSREKKERFSLILESASTNQTSMYLCASSPTRANTEAFFGQGTRLTVV.

The chain carries TRBV4-2 and TRBJ2-7, with 7 nucleotides matching TRBD2. Trimming at V came to 1 base and at J to 2 bases, leaving 8 bases not matched to a gene. Germline values: CDR1 LGHNA, CDR2 YNFKEQ. The CDR3 is 16 amino acids. In nucleotides, the CDR3 is TGTGCCAGCAGCCAAGGATGGACTAGAGAAGCCTACGAGCAGTACTTC. Its protein is CASSQGWTREAYEQYF.

The gene calls are TRBV5-1 and TRBJ1-5; TRBD1 agrees at 9 bases. Germline V lookup: CDR1 SGHRS, CDR2 YFSETQ. V lost 4 bases, J lost 4 bases, and 9 bases stayed unmatched. The CDR3 is 16 residues long. For the CDR3, the DNA is TGCGCCAGCAGCGCCGGTGGACAGGGGTTTAATCAGCCCCAGCATTTT. Encoded protein: CASSAGGQGFNQPQHF.

V is TRBV7-9 and J is TRBJ2-1; 7 nucleotides align to TRBD1. The J segment lost 2 bases and the V segment lost 1 base, leaving 8 bases of the junction unmatched. The CDR3 consists of 17 residues. Per the germline V gene, CDR1 is SEHNR and CDR2 is FQNEAQ (reference sequence). CDR3 residues: CASSLGGVGGAYNEQFF. The CDR3 DNA reads TGTGCCAGCAGCTTAGGAGGCGTAGGGGGCGCCTACAATGAGCAGTTCTTC.

The rearrangement uses TRBV7-6 and TRBJ1-1; 7 nucleotides agree with TRBD1. Germline CDR1 SGHVS, CDR2 FNYEAQ. This CDR3 contains 13 residues. V shed 5 bases, J shed 11 bases, and the junction held 11 bases outside the gene matches. CDR3 sequence reads: CASSPETTGPAFF. Here the CDR3 DNA reads TGTGCCAGCAGCCCGGAAACGACAGGGCCGGCTTTCTTT.

As DNA, the CDR3 is TGTGCCTGGCGAACCGACCCGGGCGAGCAGTACTTC. It translates to CAWRTDPGEQYF. The chain uses TRBV30 and TRBJ2-7; D uncertain. Germline lookup yields CDR1 GTSNPN and CDR2 SVGIG (reference sequence). Trimming took 5 bases from V and 6 from J, leaving 14 bases between them. The CDR3 has 12 amino acids.

V and J are TRBV5-1 and TRBJ2-1; 11 bases fit TRBD2. The germline gives CDR1 SGHRS, CDR2 YFSETQ. The CDR3 covers 16 residues. Unmatched junction bases numbered 7, after V lost 0 bases and J lost 8 bases. The CDR3 here is CASSLGSTSGADEQFF. Here the CDR3 DNA reads TGCGCCAGCAGCTTGGGTTCGACTAGCGGGGCTGATGAGCAGTTCTTC.

This clone was found once. This chain connects TRBV2 to TRBJ2-7, with a possible D match to TRBD2 (5 bases). The CDR3 is made up of 13 amino acids. V lost 3 bases to trimming and J lost 0 bases, with 6 bases between them. CDR1 is SNHLY and CDR2 is FYNNEI in the germline V gene. CDR3: CASSDGVSYEQYF. The CDR3 region has the DNA TGTGCCAGCAGTGACGGGGTCTCCTACGAGCAGTACTTC.

Written as DNA, the CDR3 is TGTGCCAGCAGTTCTGGGGGGGCTGCTAACTATGGCTACACCTTC. Its protein product is CASSSGGAANYGYTF. This chain joins TRBV28 and TRBJ1-2, with D possibly being TRBD1 (6 bases). The CDR3 loop spans 15 amino acids. The V and J ends lost 4 bases and 0 bases respectively, with 12 bases between them. The germline V gene has CDR1 MDHEN and CDR2 SYDVKM.

The V gene is TRBV28, the J gene TRBJ2-3; a weak D match, TRBD2 (6 bases). V lost 5 bases, J lost 5 bases, and 14 bases lay in between. CDR1 MDHEN and CDR2 SYDVKM come from the germline V gene. CDR3 length: 14 residues. The CDR3 protein is CASSPPRGLDTQYF. CDR3 bases: TGTGCCAGCAGTCCGCCGCGGGGATTAGATACGCAGTATTTT.

The chain links TRBV28 to TRBJ1-4, with D maybe TRBD1 (6 bases). Germline CDR1 MDHEN, CDR2 SYDVKM. This CDR3 is 16 amino acids long. Trimming removed 2 bases from V and 5 bases from J, with 15 bases in between. DNA for the CDR3: TGTGCCAGCAGTTTAACGGACAGCGCAGCAAATGAAAAACTGTTTTTT. Translation gives CASSLTDSAANEKLFF.

The V and J genes are TRBV11-1 and TRBJ2-7, with TRBD2 as a possible D gene (6 bases). The V gene lost 7 bases and the J gene lost 5 bases, with 15 bases spanning the gap. Germline lookup yields CDR1 SGHAT and CDR2 FQDESV (reference sequence). The CDR3 runs 13 residues. The CDR3 here is CASTENSGDEQYF. The CDR3 bases are TGTGCCAGCACGGAGAATTCGGGGGACGAGCAGTACTTC.

The rearrangement uses TRBV30 and TRBJ1-1; 12 bases are a match to TRBD1. The trim removed 0 bases at V and 4 bases at J, leaving 6 bases unmatched. CDR3 length: 16 residues. Germline assignment: CDR1 GTSNPN and CDR2 SVGIG (reference sequence). For the CDR3, the DNA is TGTGCCTGGAGTGTGTGGGGACAGGGGGCCGGCACTGAAGCTTTCTTT. It specifies CAWSVWGQGAGTEAFF.

The chain links TRBV27 to TRBJ2-3; 8 nucleotides agree with TRBD2. J lost 3 bases, V lost 8 bases, and 13 bases had no gene match. The germline V gene has CDR1 MNHEY and CDR2 SMNVEV (reference sequence). This CDR3 has 16 amino acids. The CDR3 nucleotides are TGTGCCAGCGGTGGTTCTGCAGCGGGAGTAACAGATACGCAGTATTTT. Translated, it gives CASGGSAAGVTDTQYF.

The chain employs TRBV5-1 and TRBJ2-1, with 7 bases fitting TRBD2. The CDR3 extends over 15 amino acids. CDR1 is SGHRS and CDR2 is YFSETQ in the germline V gene. V lost 5 bases and J lost 8; bases outside the gene matches: 13. For the CDR3, the DNA is TGCGCCAGCAGAAAACCTTCGGGACTACCCGATGAGCAGTTCTTC. This gives the protein CASRKPSGLPDEQFF. Drawing the rest from reference TRBV5-1 and TRBJ2-1, the complete variable domain is KAGVTQTPRYLIKTRGQQVTLSCSPISGHRSVSWYQQTPGQGLQFLFEYFSETQRNKGNFPGRFSGRQFSNSRSEMNVSTLELGDSALYLCASRKPSGLPDEQFFGPGTRLTVL.

As regards this clone: Other DNA sequences in the same sample also yield this CDR3. V and J are TRBV5-1 and TRBJ1-5, with D perhaps TRBD1 (5 bases). CDR3 size: 13 residues. Trimming took 1 base from V and 4 from J, leaving 6 bases between them. The germline gives CDR1 SGHRS, CDR2 YFSETQ. Here the CDR3 reads CASSLRGNQPQHF. The DNA for the CDR3 is TGCGCCAGCAGCTTGCGGGGGAATCAGCCCCAGCATTTT.

This clone was counted only a few times. The rearrangement joins TRBV18 to TRBJ2-2, with 8 bases matching TRBD1. Germline CDR1 KGHSH, CDR2 LQKENI. V shed 3 bases and J 0 bases; nucleotides not matched to a gene: 3. The CDR3 loop spans 16 amino acids. Here the CDR3 DNA reads TGTGCCAGCTCACCTTTGACAGGGGCGAACACCGGGGAGCTGTTTTTT. Translation: CASSPLTGANTGELFF.

The J gene is TRBJ2-1, the V gene TRBV19; 7 nucleotides match TRBD2. Germline CDR1 and CDR2: LNHDA and SQIVND (reference sequence). The CDR3 runs to 15 residues. The V gene end was trimmed by 4 bases and the J gene end by 10 bases; junction bases not matched to a gene: 13. CDR3 residues: CASSRLADYLREQFF. The DNA of the CDR3 is TGTGCCAGTAGTAGGCTAGCGGATTACCTCAGGGAGCAGTTCTTC. Full variable domain (outside the CDR3, taken from reference TRBV19 and TRBJ2-1): DGGITQSPKYLFRKEGQNVTLSCEQNLNHDAMYWYRQDPGQGLRLIYYSQIVNDFQKGDIAEGYSVSREKKESFPLTVTSAQKNPTAFYLCASSRLADYLREQFFGPGTRLTVL.

The chain uses TRBV28 and TRBJ2-7; TRBD1 matches at 9 bases. J was trimmed by 6 bases and V by 7 bases; bases with no gene match: 10. CDR1 is MDHEN, CDR2 SYDVKM, per germline. This CDR3 spans 14 amino acids. CDR3 nucleotides: TGTGCCAGCATCGAGGGGGACAGGGTACGCGAGCAGTACTTC. Its translation: CASIEGDRVREQYF.

The V call is TRBV30, the J call TRBJ2-5; TRBD1 is a possible D gene (5 bases). The CDR3 runs to 13 residues. V was cut by 0 bases and J by 6 bases, with 11 bases left in between. Germline CDR1 GTSNPN, CDR2 SVGIG (reference sequence). The CDR3 here is CAWSVGALKTQYF. The CDR3 DNA reads TGTGCCTGGAGTGTAGGGGCTTTGAAGACCCAGTACTTC.